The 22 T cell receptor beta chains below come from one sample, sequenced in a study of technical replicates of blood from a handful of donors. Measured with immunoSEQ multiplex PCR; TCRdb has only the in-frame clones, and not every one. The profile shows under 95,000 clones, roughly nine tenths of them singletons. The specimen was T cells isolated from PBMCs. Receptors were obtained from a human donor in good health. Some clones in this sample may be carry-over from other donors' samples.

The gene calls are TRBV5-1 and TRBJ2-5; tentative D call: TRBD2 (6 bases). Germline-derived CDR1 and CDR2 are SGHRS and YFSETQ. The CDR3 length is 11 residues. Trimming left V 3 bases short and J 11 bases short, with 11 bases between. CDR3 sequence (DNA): TGCGCCAGCAGCTCTCAACTAGCTCAGTACTTC. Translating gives CASSSQLAQYF.

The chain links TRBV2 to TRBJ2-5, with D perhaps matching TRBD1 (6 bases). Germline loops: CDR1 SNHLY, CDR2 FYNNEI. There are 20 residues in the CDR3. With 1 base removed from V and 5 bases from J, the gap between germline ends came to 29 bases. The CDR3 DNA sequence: TGTGCCAGCAGTGAAGATCTGGGATCCGGGACACTATGGTGGGGGGAGACCCAGTACTTC. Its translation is CASSEDLGSGTLWWGETQYF.

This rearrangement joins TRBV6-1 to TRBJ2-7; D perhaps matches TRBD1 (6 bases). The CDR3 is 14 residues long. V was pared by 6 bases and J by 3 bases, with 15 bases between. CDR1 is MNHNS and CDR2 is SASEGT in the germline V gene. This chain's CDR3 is CASRFSGTIYEQYF. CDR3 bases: TGTGCCAGCAGATTCTCCGGGACAATCTACGAGCAGTACTTC.

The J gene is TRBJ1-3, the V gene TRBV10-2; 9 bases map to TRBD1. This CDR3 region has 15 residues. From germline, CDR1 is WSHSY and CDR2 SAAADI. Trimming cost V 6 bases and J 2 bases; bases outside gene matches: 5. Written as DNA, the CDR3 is TGCGCCAGCAGCCTCACAGGGGGCCCTGGAAACACCATATATTTT. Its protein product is CASSLTGGPGNTIYF.

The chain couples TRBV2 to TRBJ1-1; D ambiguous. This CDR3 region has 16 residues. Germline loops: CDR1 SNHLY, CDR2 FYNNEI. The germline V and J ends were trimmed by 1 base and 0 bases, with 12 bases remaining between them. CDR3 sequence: CASSEGRRIMNTEAFF. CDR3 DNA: TGTGCCAGCAGTGAAGGGAGGCGAATAATGAACACTGAAGCTTTCTTT.

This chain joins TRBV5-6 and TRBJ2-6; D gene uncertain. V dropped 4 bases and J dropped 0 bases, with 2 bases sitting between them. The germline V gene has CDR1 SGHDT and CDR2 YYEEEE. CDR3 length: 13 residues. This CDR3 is CASSRSGANVLTF. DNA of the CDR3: TGTGCCAGCAGCCGCTCTGGGGCCAACGTCCTGACTTTC.

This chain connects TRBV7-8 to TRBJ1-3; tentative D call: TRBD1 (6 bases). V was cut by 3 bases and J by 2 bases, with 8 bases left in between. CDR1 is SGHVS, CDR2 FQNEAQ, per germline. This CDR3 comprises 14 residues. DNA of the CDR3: TGTGCCAGCAGCTTGGGGGGGCCTGGAAACACCATATATTTT. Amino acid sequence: CASSLGGPGNTIYF.

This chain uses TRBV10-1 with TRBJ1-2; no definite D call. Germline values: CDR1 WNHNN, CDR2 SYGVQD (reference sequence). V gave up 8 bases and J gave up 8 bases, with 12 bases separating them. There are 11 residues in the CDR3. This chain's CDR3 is CASHRGRGYTF. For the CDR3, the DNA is TGCGCCAGCCATAGAGGTCGGGGCTACACCTTC.

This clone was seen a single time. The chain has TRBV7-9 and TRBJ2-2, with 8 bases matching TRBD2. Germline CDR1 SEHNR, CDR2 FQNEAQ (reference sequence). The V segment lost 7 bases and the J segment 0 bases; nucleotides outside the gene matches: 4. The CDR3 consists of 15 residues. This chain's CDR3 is CASMRRGANTGELFF. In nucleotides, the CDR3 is TGTGCCAGCATGCGGCGGGGGGCGAACACCGGGGAGCTGTTTTTT.

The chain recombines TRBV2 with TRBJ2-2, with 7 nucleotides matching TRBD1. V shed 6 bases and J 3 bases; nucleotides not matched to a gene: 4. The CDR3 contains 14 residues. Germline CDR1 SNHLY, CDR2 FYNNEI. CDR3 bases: TGTGCCAGCAGATACACAGGGGACACCGGGGAGCTGTTTTTT. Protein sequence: CASRYTGDTGELFF.

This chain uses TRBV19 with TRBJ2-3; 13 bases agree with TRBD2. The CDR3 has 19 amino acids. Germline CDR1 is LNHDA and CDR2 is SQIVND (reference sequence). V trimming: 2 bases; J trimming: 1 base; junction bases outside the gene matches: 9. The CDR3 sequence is CASSIPTSGGAWGTDTQYF. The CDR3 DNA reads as TGTGCCAGTAGTATACCCACTAGCGGGGGGGCCTGGGGCACAGATACGCAGTATTTT.

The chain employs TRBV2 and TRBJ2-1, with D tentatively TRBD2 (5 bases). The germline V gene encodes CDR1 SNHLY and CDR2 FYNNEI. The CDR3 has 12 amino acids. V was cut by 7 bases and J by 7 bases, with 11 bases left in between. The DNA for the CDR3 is TGTGCCAGCAAGGGAGATTTTAATGAGCAGTTCTTC. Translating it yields CASKGDFNEQFF.

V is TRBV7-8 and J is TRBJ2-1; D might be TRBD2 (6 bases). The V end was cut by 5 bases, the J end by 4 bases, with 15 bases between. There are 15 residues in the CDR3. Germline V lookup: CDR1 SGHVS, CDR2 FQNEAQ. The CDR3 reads CASSERLARYNEQFF. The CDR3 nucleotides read TGTGCCAGCAGCGAAAGGCTAGCGCGGTACAATGAGCAGTTCTTC.

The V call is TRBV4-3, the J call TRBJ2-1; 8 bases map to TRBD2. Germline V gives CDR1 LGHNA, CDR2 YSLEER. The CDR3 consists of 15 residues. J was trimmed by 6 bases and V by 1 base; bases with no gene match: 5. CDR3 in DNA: TGCGCCAGCAGCCAAGCACTAGCGGTAGCCAATGAGCAGTTCTTC. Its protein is CASSQALAVANEQFF.

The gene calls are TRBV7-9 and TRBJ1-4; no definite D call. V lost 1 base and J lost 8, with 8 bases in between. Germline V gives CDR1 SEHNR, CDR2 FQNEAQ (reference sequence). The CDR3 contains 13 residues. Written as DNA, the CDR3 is TGTGCCAGCAGCTTAGTAGGGAGAGAAAAACTGTTTTTT. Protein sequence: CASSLVGREKLFF.

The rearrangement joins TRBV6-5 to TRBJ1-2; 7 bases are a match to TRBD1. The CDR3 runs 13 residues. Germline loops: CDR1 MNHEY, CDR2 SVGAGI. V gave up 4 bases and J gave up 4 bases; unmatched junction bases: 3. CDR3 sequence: CASSFRQGYGYTF. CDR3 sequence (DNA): TGTGCCAGCAGTTTCCGACAGGGCTATGGCTACACCTTC.

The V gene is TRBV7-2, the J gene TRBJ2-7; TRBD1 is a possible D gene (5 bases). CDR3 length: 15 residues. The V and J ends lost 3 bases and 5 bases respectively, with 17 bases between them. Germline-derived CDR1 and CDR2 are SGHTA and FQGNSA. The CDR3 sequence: CASSFTRVLLDEQYF. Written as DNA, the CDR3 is TGTGCCAGCAGCTTTACCAGGGTTCTATTGGACGAGCAGTACTTC.

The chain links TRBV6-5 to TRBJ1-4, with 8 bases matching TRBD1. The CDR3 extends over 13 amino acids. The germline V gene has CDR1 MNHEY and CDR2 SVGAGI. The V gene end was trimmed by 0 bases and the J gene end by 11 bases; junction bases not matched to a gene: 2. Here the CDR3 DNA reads TGTGCCAGCAGTTACTCCAGGGGGCGGAAACTGTTTTTT. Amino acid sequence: CASSYSRGRKLFF.

CDR3 residues: CASSAGTGVGTEAFF. The CDR3 coding sequence is TGTGCCAGCAGTGCCGGGACAGGGGTTGGGACTGAAGCTTTCTTT. This sequence joins TRBV2 and TRBJ1-1; 10 bases map to TRBD1. Germline CDR1 is SNHLY and CDR2 is FYNNEI. The CDR3 sequence is 15 residues long. Trimming at V came to 4 bases and at J to 5 bases, leaving 7 bases not matched to a gene.

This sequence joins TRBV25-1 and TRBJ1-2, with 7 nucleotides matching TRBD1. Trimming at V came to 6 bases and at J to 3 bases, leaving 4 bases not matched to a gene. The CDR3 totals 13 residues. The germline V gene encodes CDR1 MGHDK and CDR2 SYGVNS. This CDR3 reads CASSLTGDYGYTF. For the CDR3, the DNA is TGTGCCAGCAGCCTCACAGGGGACTATGGCTACACCTTC.

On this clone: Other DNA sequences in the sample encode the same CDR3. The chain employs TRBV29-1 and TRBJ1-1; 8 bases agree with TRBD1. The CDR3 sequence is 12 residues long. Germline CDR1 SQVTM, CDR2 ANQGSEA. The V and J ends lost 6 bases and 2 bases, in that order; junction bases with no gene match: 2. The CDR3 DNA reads TGCAGCGTGGGGACAGGTAACACTGAAGCTTTCTTT. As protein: CSVGTGNTEAFF.

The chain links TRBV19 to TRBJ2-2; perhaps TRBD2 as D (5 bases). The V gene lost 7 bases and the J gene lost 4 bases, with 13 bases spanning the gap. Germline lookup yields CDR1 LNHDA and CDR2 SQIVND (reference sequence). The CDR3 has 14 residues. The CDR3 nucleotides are TGTGCCAGTAAATGGGGAGTACGCACCGGGGAGCTGTTTTTT. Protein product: CASKWGVRTGELFF.